This T cell receptor beta chain emerged from a study of memory CD4+ T cells and cytomegalovirus serostatus. Study conclusions and caveats: Median bootstrapped AUC for CMV status was approximately 0.95 originally, about 0.9 US-trained.

Profiled with immunoSEQ multiplex PCR; TCRdb holds only in-frame clones, not every one. Among about 64,000 clones listed, about 74% were seen once. The sort gate was single viable CD3+CD4+CD8-CD45RO+ cells for memory CD4+ T cells. Total CD4+ T cells were enriched by CD4 positive selection. A few counts support this clone. The antigen is not known. The sample carries other DNA sequences with the same CDR3. This CDR3 has 16 amino acids. From germline, CDR1 is KGHSH and CDR2 LQKENI. V dropped 0 bases and J dropped 4; count of bases not matched to a gene: 6. The sample comprised memory CD4+ T cells from blood. This chain uses TRBV18 with TRBJ2-7; 10 nucleotides match TRBD1. The origin of this receptor is an adult in good health and CMV-seronegative. The CDR3 nucleotides read TGTGCCAGCTCACCACCAGGGACAGGGGTCCTATACGAGCAGTACTTC. Protein: CASSPPGTGVLYEQYF.